In this sample, the clone carrying this TCR beta chain turned up many times. There were no patients who had received any treatment before thyroid surgery. This specimen comes from a study of metastatic and nonmetastatic thyroid tumors. For the study at large: A comparison of repertoires was made across blood and tumor or nodule tissue from malignant and benign thyroid patients.

CDR3 length: 15 residues. Trimming cost V 4 bases and J 7 bases, with 19 bases left between them. Germline V gene sequence: CDR1 SGHTA, CDR2 FQGNSA. TCRdb reprocessed the PCR reads using MiXCR. The sample shows more than 85,000 clones, 8.6% of them seen only once. What was sequenced was blood. The receptor was isolated from a female donor with papillary thyroid cancer or a benign thyroid nodule (not recorded which). Some clones in this sample may be carry-over from other donors' samples. This sequence joins TRBV7-2 and TRBJ1-2, with a tentative D call TRBD1 (6 bases). CDR3 nucleotide sequence: TGTGCCAGCAGCTCAGGGACAAACCAGCAGGGTGGCTACACCTTC. Translated, it gives CASSSGTNQQGGYTF.